Listed below are T cell receptor beta chains from one sample, sequenced in a study of cytomegalovirus exposure and HLA in healthy donors. The assay was immunoSEQ multiplex PCR, and TCRdb's table has in-frame clones only and misses some. This repertoire shows more than 100,000 clones, around nine tenths found once; its top ten account for less than 1.5%. Sequenced material: PBMCs. All receptors come from a man between 25 and 39 years old in good health and CMV-seronegative. Both conserved end residues are part of each CDR3. D genes are given only for firm matches. Clone sizes are given selectively: once, few, many, or a class where the clone is expanded.

clone size,D gene,J gene,V gene,CDR3 protein,CDR3 DNA
.,TRBD1,TRBJ1-6,TRBV9,CASSPTGSSYNSPLHF,TGTGCCAGCAGCCCGACAGGGAGCTCCTATAATTCACCCCTCCACTTT
.,TRBD2,TRBJ2-7,TRBV9,CASSPRGLAGFEQYF,TGTGCCAGCAGCCCTCGAGGACTAGCGGGCTTCGAGCAGTACTTC
.,.,TRBJ1-1,TRBV9,CASSETGSGNTEAFF,TGTGCCAGCAGCGAAACAGGGTCGGGGAACACTGAAGCTTTCTTT
.,TRBD1,TRBJ2-7,TRBV4-1,CASSQSNRQGRSYEQYF,TGCGCCAGCAGCCAATCCAATAGACAGGGTCGGTCCTACGAGCAGTACTTC
.,TRBD1,TRBJ1-1,TRBV9,CASSVDIIRWDRNTEAFF,TGTGCCAGCAGCGTAGATATCATCAGGTGGGACAGGAACACTGAAGCTTTCTTT
few,.,TRBJ1-2,TRBV19,CASSREGTANYGYTF,TGTGCCAGTAGTAGGGAGGGGACCGCTAACTATGGCTACACCTTC
.,.,TRBJ1-3,TRBV30,CALHKRGPLSGNTIYF,TGTGCCTTGCACAAAAGAGGGCCACTCTCTGGAAACACCATATATTTT
.,.,TRBJ2-1,TRBV10-2,CASSDTYNEQFF,TGCGCCAGCAGTGACACTTACAATGAGCAGTTCTTC
.,.,TRBJ2-3,TRBV6-4,CASADSGTDTQYF,TGTGCCAGCGCGGACTCAGGCACAGATACGCAGTATTTT
.,.,TRBJ2-3,TRBV5-6,CASSFGVSSTDTQYF,TGTGCCAGCAGCTTCGGAGTGAGTAGCACAGATACGCAGTATTTT
once,TRBD1,TRBJ2-7,TRBV7-9,CASTLGTASYEQYF,TGTGCCAGCACCTTGGGGACAGCTTCCTACGAGCAGTACTTC
.,.,TRBJ1-5,TRBV21-1,CASSKVVCSNQPQHF,TGTGCCAGCAGCAAAGTAGTGTGTAGCAATCAGCCCCAGCATTTT
.,.,TRBJ2-1,TRBV11-2,CASSFTAGIYNEQFF,TGTGCCAGCAGCTTCACGGCGGGAATTTACAATGAGCAGTTCTTC
.,TRBD2,TRBJ2-7,TRBV19,CASSVGLAGAYEQYF,TGTGCCAGTAGCGTGGGACTAGCGGGAGCGTACGAGCAGTACTTC
.,TRBD1,TRBJ1-5,TRBV2,CASSVRQGANQPQHF,TGTGCCAGCAGTGTGAGACAGGGGGCGAATCAGCCCCAGCATTTT
.,.,TRBJ1-5,TRBV11-2,CASSLIVNQPQHF,TGTGCCAGCAGCTTAATAGTCAATCAGCCCCAGCATTTT
.,.,TRBJ2-7,TRBV5-4,CASSLRQGLDEQYF,TGTGCCAGCAGCTTGCGCCAGGGTCTCGACGAGCAGTACTTC
.,.,TRBJ1-1,TRBV18,CASSPGTLAEAFF,TGTGCCAGCTCACCAGGGACATTGGCTGAAGCTTTCTTT
.,.,TRBJ1-2,TRBV10-3,CAISEDSLSNYGYTF,TGTGCCATCAGTGAGGACAGCCTATCTAACTATGGCTACACCTTC
.,.,TRBJ1-5,TRBV7-2,CASSLGQTYNQPQHF,TGTGCCAGCAGCTTAGGACAGACCTACAATCAGCCCCAGCATTTT
.,TRBD2,TRBJ2-2,TRBV7-9,CASSPRGSGKTGELFF,TGTGCCAGCAGCCCCCGGGGCAGCGGGAAAACCGGGGAGCTGTTTTTT
.,.,TRBJ1-5,TRBV6-5,CASKHIPDSNQPQHF,TGTGCCAGCAAACACATACCCGATAGCAATCAGCCCCAGCATTTT
.,.,TRBJ1-1,TRBV16,CASSQLGGKEGAFF,TGTGCCAGCAGCCAATTGGGGGGTAAGGAGGGAGCTTTCTTT
.,.,TRBJ2-2,TRBV6-4,CASSPGGGNTGELFF,TGTGCCAGCAGTCCGGGCGGAGGGAACACCGGGGAGCTGTTTTTT
.,TRBD1,TRBJ1-4,TRBV15,CATSRSTGGYNEKLFF,TGTGCCACCAGCAGATCTACAGGGGGTTATAATGAAAAACTGTTTTTT
.,TRBD1,TRBJ1-4,TRBV18,CASSPGPTGTWKLFF,TGTGCCAGCTCACCGGGCCCGACAGGGACGTGGAAACTGTTTTTT
.,.,TRBJ2-2,TRBV6-6,CASSPTGELFF,TGTGCCAGCAGCCCAACCGGGGAGCTGTTTTTT
.,TRBD1,TRBJ2-1,TRBV7-7,CASSDQGAMREQFF,TGTGCCAGCAGTGATCAGGGGGCGATGCGTGAGCAGTTCTTC
.,TRBD2,TRBJ2-1,TRBV4-3,CASSLRMASGSDEQFF,TGCGCCAGCAGCCTGCGAATGGCTAGCGGGAGTGATGAGCAGTTCTTC
.,TRBD1,TRBJ2-7,TRBV5-5,CASSDGQGAYEQYF,TGTGCCAGCAGCGATGGACAGGGGGCTTACGAGCAGTACTTC
.,.,TRBJ2-1,TRBV10-3,CAISRAPEGGNEQFF,TGTGCCATCAGCCGAGCCCCGGAGGGAGGTAATGAGCAGTTCTTC
once,.,TRBJ1-1,TRBV30,CASWASQPMNTEAFF,TGTGCCTCCTGGGCCAGCCAGCCTATGAACACTGAAGCTTTCTTT
.,TRBD2,TRBJ2-1,TRBV15,CATSRGLAGEDEQFF,TGTGCCACCAGCAGAGGACTAGCGGGAGAAGATGAGCAGTTCTTC
.,.,TRBJ2-2,TRBV10-1,CASSEVGQANTGELFF,TGCGCCAGCAGTGAGGTGGGGCAGGCGAACACCGGGGAGCTGTTTTTT